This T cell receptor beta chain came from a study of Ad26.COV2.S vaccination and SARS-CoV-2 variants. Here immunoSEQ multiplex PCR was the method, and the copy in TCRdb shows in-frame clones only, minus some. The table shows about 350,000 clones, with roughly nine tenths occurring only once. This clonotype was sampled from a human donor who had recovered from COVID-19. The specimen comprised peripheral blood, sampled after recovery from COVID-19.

CDR3 amino acids: CASSFRQGNYGYTF. CDR3 nucleotides: TGTGCCAGCAGTTTCAGACAGGGCAACTATGGCTACACCTTC. The chain employs TRBV6-5 and TRBJ1-2; 7 bases are a match to TRBD1. CDR3 size: 14 residues. Looked up from germline, CDR1 is MNHEY and CDR2 is SVGAGI. Germline trimming cut 4 bases from V and 2 bases from J; bases unmatched to any gene: 4.